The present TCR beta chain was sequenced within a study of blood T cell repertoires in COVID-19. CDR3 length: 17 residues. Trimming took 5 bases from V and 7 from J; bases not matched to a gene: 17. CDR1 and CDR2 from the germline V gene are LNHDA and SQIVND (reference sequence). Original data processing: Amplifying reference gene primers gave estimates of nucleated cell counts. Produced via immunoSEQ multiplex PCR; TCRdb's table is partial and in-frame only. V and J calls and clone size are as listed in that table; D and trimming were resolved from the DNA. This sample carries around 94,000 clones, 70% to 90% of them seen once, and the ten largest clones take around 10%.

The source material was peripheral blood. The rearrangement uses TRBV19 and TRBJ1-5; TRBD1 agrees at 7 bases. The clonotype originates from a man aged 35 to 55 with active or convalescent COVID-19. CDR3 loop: CASSRMLTGSFEQPQHF. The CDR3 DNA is TGTGCCAGTAGTCGAATGCTGACAGGGAGTTTTGAACAGCCCCAGCATTTT.